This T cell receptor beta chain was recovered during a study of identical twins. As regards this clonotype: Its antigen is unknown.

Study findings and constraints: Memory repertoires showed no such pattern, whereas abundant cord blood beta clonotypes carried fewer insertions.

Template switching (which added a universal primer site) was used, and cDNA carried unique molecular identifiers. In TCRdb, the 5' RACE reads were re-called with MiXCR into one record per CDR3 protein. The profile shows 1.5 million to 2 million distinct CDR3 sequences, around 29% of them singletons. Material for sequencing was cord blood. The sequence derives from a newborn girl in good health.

Here the CDR3 reads CSARSLAGALGETQYF. CDR3 nucleotides: TGCAGTGCTAGAAGTCTAGCGGGAGCCTTGGGGGAGACCCAGTACTTC. The V call is TRBV20-1, the J call TRBJ2-5; TRBD2 aligns across 10 bases. Germline CDR1 and CDR2: DFQATT and SNEGSKA (reference sequence). Trimming removed 2 bases from V and 5 bases from J; junction bases left unmatched: 11. The CDR3 runs 16 residues.